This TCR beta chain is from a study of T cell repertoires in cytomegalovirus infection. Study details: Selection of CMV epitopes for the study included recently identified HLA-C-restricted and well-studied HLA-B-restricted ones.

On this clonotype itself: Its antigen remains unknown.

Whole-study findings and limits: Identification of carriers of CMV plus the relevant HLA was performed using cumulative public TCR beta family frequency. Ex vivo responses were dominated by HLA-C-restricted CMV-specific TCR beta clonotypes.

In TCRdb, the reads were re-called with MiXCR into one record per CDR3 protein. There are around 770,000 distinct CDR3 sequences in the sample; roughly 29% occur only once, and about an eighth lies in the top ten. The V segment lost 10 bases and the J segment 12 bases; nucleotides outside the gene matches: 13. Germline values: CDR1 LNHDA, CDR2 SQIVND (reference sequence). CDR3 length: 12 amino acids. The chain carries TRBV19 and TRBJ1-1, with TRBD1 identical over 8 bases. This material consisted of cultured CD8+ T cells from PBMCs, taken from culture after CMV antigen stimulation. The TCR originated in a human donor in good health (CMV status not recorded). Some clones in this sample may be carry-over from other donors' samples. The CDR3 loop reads CATEAFDRGSFF. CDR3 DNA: TGTGCCACCGAAGCTTTTGACAGGGGCTCTTTCTTT.